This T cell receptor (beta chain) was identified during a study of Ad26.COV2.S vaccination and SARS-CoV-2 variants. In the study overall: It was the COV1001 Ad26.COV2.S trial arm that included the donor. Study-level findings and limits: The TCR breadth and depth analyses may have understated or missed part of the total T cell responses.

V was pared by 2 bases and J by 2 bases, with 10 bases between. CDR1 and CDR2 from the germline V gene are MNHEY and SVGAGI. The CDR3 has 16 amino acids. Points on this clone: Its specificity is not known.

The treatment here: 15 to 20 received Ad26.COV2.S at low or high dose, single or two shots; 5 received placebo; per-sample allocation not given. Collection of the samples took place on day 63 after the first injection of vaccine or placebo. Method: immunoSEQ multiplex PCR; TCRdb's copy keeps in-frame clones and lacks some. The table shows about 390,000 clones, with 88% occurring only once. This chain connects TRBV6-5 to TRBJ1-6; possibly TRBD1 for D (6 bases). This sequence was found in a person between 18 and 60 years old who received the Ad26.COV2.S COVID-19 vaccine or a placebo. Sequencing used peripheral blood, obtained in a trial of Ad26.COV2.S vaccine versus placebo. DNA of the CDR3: TGTGCCAGCAGTTACGTTCGGGGGCCCTATAATTCACCCCTCCACTTT. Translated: CASSYVRGPYNSPLHF.